Included here is one T cell receptor (beta chain) sequence, with context. No antigen is known for it. This sample stems from a study of cytomegalovirus exposure and HLA in healthy donors. Study-level points and caveats: Cytomegalovirus status was reportedly diagnosed by the classifier with high sensitivity and specificity.

The CDR3 contains 17 residues. Trimming at V came to 3 bases and at J to 6 bases, leaving 7 bases not matched to a gene. Per germline, CDR1 ENHRY and CDR2 SYGVKD. The PCR made use of 60 Vbeta and 13 Jbeta primers. As processed by the authors: The authors later counted about 80 million unique TCR beta chains, about 11 million of them shared. Here immunoSEQ multiplex PCR was the method, and the copy in TCRdb shows in-frame clones only, minus some. The V and J calls and clone size are taken from that table; D and trimming were inferred from the DNA. The data show more than 100,000 clones, and the top ten clones hold approximately 1.5%.

Material for sequencing was PBMCs. The chain recombines TRBV10-3 with TRBJ2-3, with 15 nucleotides matching TRBD2. This sequence was found in a woman aged 40-49 years in good health and CMV-seronegative. CDR3 in amino acids: CAISDRTSGGAADTQYF. The CDR3 DNA is TGTGCCATCAGTGACAGGACTAGCGGGGGGGCAGCGGATACGCAGTATTTT.